These T cell receptor beta chains were read from a single sample in a study of early T cells in non-severe SARS-CoV-2 infection. TCRdb re-derived calls from the 5' RACE reads in MiXCR, one entry per CDR3 protein. The data hold around 37,000 distinct CDR3 sequences, with 8% to 9.5% observed a single time. Material: whole blood. The receptor set was obtained from an adult who was a healthcare worker with PCR-confirmed SARS-CoV-2 infection or an uninfected control (not recorded which). The CDR3 runs from the conserved cysteine through the conserved F or W. D genes are given only for firm matches. Size is omitted from some rows. Given values are once, few, many or a class for expanded clones.

d_call: -
v_call: TRBV29-1
cdr3_length: 13
clone_size: -
j_call: TRBJ1-5
cdr3_aa: CSATGSGNQPQHF
cdr3_nt: TGCAGCGCTACAGGGTCAGGCAATCAGCCCCAGCATTTT

d_call: -
v_call: TRBV6-5
cdr3_length: 16
clone_size: few
j_call: TRBJ2-7
cdr3_aa: CASSYSLIDSSYEQYF
cdr3_nt: TGTGCCAGCAGTTACTCCTTGATTGACAGCTCGTACGAGCAGTACTTC

d_call: TRBD2
v_call: TRBV20-1
cdr3_length: 19
clone_size: many
j_call: TRBJ2-3
cdr3_aa: CSARFWASGIQDRADTQYF
cdr3_nt: TGCAGTGCTAGATTCTGGGCTAGCGGAATACAGGACCGCGCAGATACGCAGTATTTT

d_call: -
v_call: TRBV18
cdr3_length: 14
clone_size: many
j_call: TRBJ1-1
cdr3_aa: CASSPAQGGTEAFF
cdr3_nt: TGTGCCAGCTCACCGGCTCAGGGTGGGACTGAAGCTTTCTTT

d_call: -
v_call: TRBV19
cdr3_length: 15
clone_size: -
j_call: TRBJ2-5
cdr3_aa: CASSTLGTGQETQYF
cdr3_nt: TGTGCCAGTAGTACCCTAGGGACCGGTCAAGAGACCCAGTACTTC

d_call: -
v_call: TRBV5-1
cdr3_length: 15
clone_size: few
j_call: TRBJ1-1
cdr3_aa: CASSLEAPGFAEAFF
cdr3_nt: TGCGCCAGCAGCTTGGAGGCGCCAGGGTTCGCTGAAGCTTTCTTT

d_call: TRBD2
v_call: TRBV2
cdr3_length: 18
clone_size: -
j_call: TRBJ2-2
cdr3_aa: CASSHPSGGAGHTGELFF
cdr3_nt: TGTGCCAGCAGTCACCCTAGCGGGGGGGCCGGGCACACCGGGGAGCTGTTTTTT

d_call: TRBD1
v_call: TRBV7-2
cdr3_length: 16
clone_size: -
j_call: TRBJ1-2
cdr3_aa: CASSPRQGNTNYGYTF
cdr3_nt: TGTGCCAGCAGCCCTCGACAGGGTAACACTAACTATGGCTACACCTTC

d_call: TRBD1
v_call: TRBV12-3/TRBV12-4
cdr3_length: 14
clone_size: -
j_call: TRBJ2-2
cdr3_aa: CASRSQGVGGELFF
cdr3_nt: TGTGCCAGCAGATCACAGGGGGTGGGCGGGGAGCTGTTTTTT

d_call: -
v_call: TRBV30
cdr3_length: 12
clone_size: many
j_call: TRBJ2-5
cdr3_aa: CAWSPEEGTQYF
cdr3_nt: TGTGCCTGGAGTCCAGAGGAAGGGACCCAGTACTTC

d_call: -
v_call: TRBV7-3
cdr3_length: 14
clone_size: many
j_call: TRBJ1-6
cdr3_aa: CASSRGLINSPLHF
cdr3_nt: TGTGCCAGCAGTCGGGGACTGATTAATTCACCCCTCCACTTT

d_call: -
v_call: TRBV7-2
cdr3_length: 14
clone_size: once
j_call: TRBJ1-4
cdr3_aa: CASSSQGLNEKLFF
cdr3_nt: TGTGCCAGCAGCTCCCAGGGCCTGAATGAAAAACTGTTTTTT

d_call: TRBD1
v_call: TRBV7-9
cdr3_length: 15
clone_size: many
j_call: TRBJ1-4
cdr3_aa: CASSLWDRDYEKLFF
cdr3_nt: TGTGCCAGCAGCTTATGGGACAGGGATTATGAAAAACTGTTTTTT

d_call: TRBD2
v_call: TRBV6-2/TRBV6-3
cdr3_length: 14
clone_size: many
j_call: TRBJ2-7
cdr3_aa: CASLSGGPNYEQYF
cdr3_nt: TGTGCCAGTCTATCGGGGGGGCCCAACTACGAGCAGTACTTC

d_call: TRBD1
v_call: TRBV6-2/TRBV6-3
cdr3_length: 14
clone_size: many
j_call: TRBJ1-6
cdr3_aa: CASSRDRGYSPLHF
cdr3_nt: TGTGCCAGCAGTCGGGACAGGGGGTATTCACCCCTCCACTTT

d_call: -
v_call: TRBV6-5
cdr3_length: 15
clone_size: many
j_call: TRBJ1-1
cdr3_aa: CASSYEARPNTEAFF
cdr3_nt: TGTGCCAGCAGTTATGAAGCCAGGCCGAACACTGAAGCTTTCTTT

d_call: -
v_call: TRBV5-4
cdr3_length: 15
clone_size: -
j_call: TRBJ2-1
cdr3_aa: CASSSRSPSYNEQFF
cdr3_nt: TGTGCCAGCAGCTCCAGGTCCCCATCCTACAATGAGCAGTTCTTC

d_call: -
v_call: TRBV19
cdr3_length: 12
clone_size: many
j_call: TRBJ1-5
cdr3_aa: CATTGLGQPQHF
cdr3_nt: TGTGCCACCACCGGACTGGGTCAGCCCCAGCATTTT

d_call: -
v_call: TRBV7-6
cdr3_length: 16
clone_size: many
j_call: TRBJ1-5
cdr3_aa: CASSIGSDRGSQPQHF
cdr3_nt: TGTGCCAGCAGTATAGGGTCTGACCGTGGGAGTCAGCCCCAGCATTTT

d_call: -
v_call: TRBV6-6
cdr3_length: 12
clone_size: -
j_call: TRBJ1-2
cdr3_aa: CASSPGTYGYTF
cdr3_nt: TGTGCCAGCAGTCCTGGGACCTATGGCTACACCTTC

d_call: TRBD2
v_call: TRBV10-3
cdr3_length: 15
clone_size: many
j_call: TRBJ2-7
cdr3_aa: CAIRSASGVISEQYF
cdr3_nt: TGTGCCATCAGGTCGGCTAGCGGGGTTATATCCGAGCAGTACTTC

d_call: -
v_call: TRBV7-3
cdr3_length: 15
clone_size: many
j_call: TRBJ2-7
cdr3_aa: CASSRRADNPHEQYF
cdr3_nt: TGTGCCAGCAGCCGGCGGGCAGATAACCCCCACGAGCAGTACTTC

d_call: -
v_call: TRBV30
cdr3_length: 15
clone_size: few
j_call: TRBJ1-5
cdr3_aa: CAWSVLGTSNQPQHF
cdr3_nt: TGTGCCTGGAGTGTACTCGGGACATCTAATCAGCCCCAGCATTTT

d_call: TRBD2
v_call: TRBV7-3
cdr3_length: 13
clone_size: many
j_call: TRBJ2-3
cdr3_aa: CASSRRGADTQYF
cdr3_nt: TGTGCCAGCAGCCGGCGGGGGGCTGATACGCAGTATTTT

d_call: -
v_call: TRBV12-3/TRBV12-4
cdr3_length: 14
clone_size: -
j_call: TRBJ1-1
cdr3_aa: CASSLQGLNTEAFF
cdr3_nt: TGTGCCAGCAGTTTACAGGGACTAAACACTGAAGCTTTCTTT

d_call: -
v_call: TRBV24-1
cdr3_length: 13
clone_size: many
j_call: TRBJ1-1
cdr3_aa: CATSMTEYTEAFF
cdr3_nt: TGTGCCACTAGCATGACAGAATACACTGAAGCTTTCTTT

d_call: -
v_call: TRBV27
cdr3_length: 13
clone_size: many
j_call: TRBJ2-7
cdr3_aa: CASSLSPSYEQYF
cdr3_nt: TGTGCCAGCAGTTTATCCCCGTCCTACGAGCAGTACTTC

d_call: TRBD1
v_call: TRBV4-2
cdr3_length: 19
clone_size: many
j_call: TRBJ1-3
cdr3_aa: CASSHDLPTTGGPGNTIYF
cdr3_nt: TGTGCCAGCAGCCATGATTTACCGACCACAGGGGGCCCTGGAAACACCATATATTTT

d_call: TRBD1
v_call: TRBV5-5
cdr3_length: 14
clone_size: many
j_call: TRBJ1-1
cdr3_aa: CASSYGQGGIEAFF
cdr3_nt: TGTGCCAGCAGCTACGGACAGGGGGGAATTGAAGCTTTCTTT

d_call: -
v_call: TRBV2
cdr3_length: 10
clone_size: many
j_call: TRBJ2-7
cdr3_aa: CASRGNEQYF
cdr3_nt: TGTGCCAGCCGGGGAAACGAGCAGTACTTC

d_call: TRBD1
v_call: TRBV28
cdr3_length: 15
clone_size: few
j_call: TRBJ1-5
cdr3_aa: CASSPAGGADQPQHF
cdr3_nt: TGTGCCAGCAGCCCCGCAGGGGGCGCCGATCAGCCCCAGCATTTT

d_call: -
v_call: TRBV11-2
cdr3_length: 14
clone_size: many
j_call: TRBJ2-7
cdr3_aa: CASSLDRTPWWQYF
cdr3_nt: TGTGCCAGCAGCTTAGATCGTACCCCTTGGTGGCAGTACTTC

d_call: -
v_call: TRBV18
cdr3_length: 15
clone_size: many
j_call: TRBJ2-5
cdr3_aa: CASSPEGSGVETQYF
cdr3_nt: TGTGCCAGCTCACCAGAGGGGAGTGGGGTAGAGACCCAGTACTTC

d_call: TRBD1
v_call: TRBV6-5
cdr3_length: 16
clone_size: -
j_call: TRBJ1-1
cdr3_aa: CASSFTGTGRSTEAFF
cdr3_nt: TGTGCCAGCAGTTTTACCGGGACAGGGAGAAGCACTGAAGCTTTCTTT

d_call: -
v_call: TRBV12-3/TRBV12-4
cdr3_length: 13
clone_size: many
j_call: TRBJ2-7
cdr3_aa: CASSPPGPHEQYF
cdr3_nt: TGTGCCAGCAGTCCCCCGGGACCCCACGAGCAGTACTTC

d_call: -
v_call: TRBV7-9
cdr3_length: 13
clone_size: many
j_call: TRBJ2-7
cdr3_aa: CASSSDTRDGQYF
cdr3_nt: TGTGCCAGCAGCTCGGACACTCGGGACGGGCAGTACTTC

d_call: TRBD1
v_call: TRBV20-1
cdr3_length: 13
clone_size: many
j_call: TRBJ1-2
cdr3_aa: CSAHMGDSEGYTF
cdr3_nt: TGCAGTGCTCATATGGGGGACAGTGAGGGCTACACCTTC

d_call: -
v_call: TRBV9
cdr3_length: 14
clone_size: -
j_call: TRBJ2-2
cdr3_aa: CASSVGQNTGELFF
cdr3_nt: TGTGCCAGCAGCGTGGGACAGAACACCGGGGAGCTGTTTTTT

d_call: TRBD2
v_call: TRBV3-1
cdr3_length: 17
clone_size: -
j_call: TRBJ2-7
cdr3_aa: CASSQDRRAGIHYEQYF
cdr3_nt: TGTGCCAGCAGCCAAGATCGTCGAGCGGGGATACACTACGAGCAGTACTTC

d_call: TRBD2
v_call: TRBV20-1
cdr3_length: 18
clone_size: many
j_call: TRBJ2-7
cdr3_aa: CSASPPLAGVLTSYEQYF
cdr3_nt: TGCAGTGCTAGTCCCCCCCTAGCGGGGGTCCTTACGTCCTACGAGCAGTACTTC

d_call: -
v_call: TRBV9
cdr3_length: 13
clone_size: medium-sized
j_call: TRBJ2-1
cdr3_aa: CASSPRLTNEQFF
cdr3_nt: TGTGCCAGCAGCCCGAGACTTACCAATGAGCAGTTCTTC

d_call: TRBD2
v_call: TRBV29-1
cdr3_length: 14
clone_size: -
j_call: TRBJ2-3
cdr3_aa: CSVAREGSTDTQYF
cdr3_nt: TGCAGCGTTGCCAGGGAGGGGAGCACAGATACGCAGTATTTT

d_call: -
v_call: TRBV7-9
cdr3_length: 13
clone_size: few
j_call: TRBJ2-7
cdr3_aa: CASSLEGLLEQYF
cdr3_nt: TGTGCCAGCAGCTTAGAGGGTCTCTTAGAGCAGTACTTC

d_call: -
v_call: TRBV10-3
cdr3_length: 12
clone_size: -
j_call: TRBJ2-1
cdr3_aa: CAISARGTEQFF
cdr3_nt: TGTGCCATCAGTGCAAGGGGGACTGAGCAGTTCTTC

d_call: TRBD1
v_call: TRBV4-2
cdr3_length: 18
clone_size: many
j_call: TRBJ1-5
cdr3_aa: CASSQDLLGGGGNQPQHF
cdr3_nt: TGTGCCAGCAGCCAAGATCTTTTGGGAGGGGGCGGCAATCAGCCCCAGCATTTT

d_call: -
v_call: TRBV6-1
cdr3_length: 13
clone_size: many
j_call: TRBJ2-5
cdr3_aa: CASSDTGQETQYF
cdr3_nt: TGTGCCAGCAGTGATACCGGACAAGAGACCCAGTACTTC

d_call: -
v_call: TRBV18
cdr3_length: 14
clone_size: many
j_call: TRBJ2-3
cdr3_aa: CASSRQASTDTQYF
cdr3_nt: TGTGCCAGCTCAAGGCAGGCCTCCACAGATACGCAGTATTTT

d_call: TRBD1
v_call: TRBV2
cdr3_length: 15
clone_size: many
j_call: TRBJ2-7
cdr3_aa: CASSDPVGTVDEQYF
cdr3_nt: TGTGCCAGCAGTGACCCGGTAGGGACAGTGGACGAGCAGTACTTC

d_call: TRBD2
v_call: TRBV19
cdr3_length: 16
clone_size: many
j_call: TRBJ2-3
cdr3_aa: CASNELPGLAADTQYF
cdr3_nt: TGTGCCAGTAACGAACTTCCTGGACTAGCTGCAGATACGCAGTATTTT

d_call: -
v_call: TRBV6-5
cdr3_length: 13
clone_size: few
j_call: TRBJ1-1
cdr3_aa: CATGGVMNTEAFF
cdr3_nt: TGTGCCACCGGGGGGGTCATGAACACTGAAGCTTTCTTT

d_call: TRBD2
v_call: TRBV12-3/TRBV12-4
cdr3_length: 14
clone_size: few
j_call: TRBJ2-7
cdr3_aa: CASSSTSGGYEQYF
cdr3_nt: TGTGCCAGCAGTTCTACTAGCGGGGGGTACGAGCAGTACTTC

d_call: -
v_call: TRBV14
cdr3_length: 14
clone_size: many
j_call: TRBJ2-1
cdr3_aa: CASSQVSQYNEQFF
cdr3_nt: TGTGCCAGCAGCCAAGTTTCCCAATACAATGAGCAGTTCTTC

d_call: -
v_call: TRBV29-1
cdr3_length: 15
clone_size: many
j_call: TRBJ2-3
cdr3_aa: CSVDYRDPSTDTQYF
cdr3_nt: TGCAGCGTTGACTACCGGGACCCATCCACAGATACGCAGTATTTT

d_call: -
v_call: TRBV7-8
cdr3_length: 16
clone_size: many
j_call: TRBJ2-1
cdr3_aa: CASSLRGQGFTNEQFF
cdr3_nt: TGTGCCAGCAGCTTAAGAGGGCAGGGATTCACCAATGAGCAGTTCTTC

d_call: -
v_call: TRBV7-3
cdr3_length: 17
clone_size: many
j_call: TRBJ2-1
cdr3_aa: CASSATRTTSSYNEQFF
cdr3_nt: TGTGCCAGCAGCGCCACCCGTACGACTAGCTCCTACAATGAGCAGTTCTTC

d_call: -
v_call: TRBV9
cdr3_length: 16
clone_size: few
j_call: TRBJ1-5
cdr3_aa: CASSPRQPWGNQPQHF
cdr3_nt: TGTGCCAGCAGCCCACGACAGCCCTGGGGCAATCAGCCCCAGCATTTT

d_call: -
v_call: TRBV7-8
cdr3_length: 15
clone_size: many
j_call: TRBJ2-6
cdr3_aa: CASSKTDSGANVLTF
cdr3_nt: TGTGCCAGCAGCAAGACAGACTCTGGGGCCAACGTCCTGACTTTC